These T cell receptor beta chains were read from a single sample in a study of blood T cell repertoires in COVID-19. Only in-frame clones appear in the TCRdb table, and some are missing; sequencing was by immunoSEQ multiplex PCR. The sample shows over 250,000 clones, around 80% of them seen only once. Sequences were obtained from PBMCs or T cells enriched from blood (not recorded which). The receptors come from a man aged 40-50 years who had been exposed to COVID-19. Each CDR3 is given with its conserved first and last residue. Fields, in order: J gene, D gene, clone size, V gene, CDR3 protein, CDR3 DNA. A D gene is named only where the DNA matches it firmly. Clone size, where shown, is once, few, many, or a class for clones that have expanded.

>TRBJ2-5|NA|NA|TRBV27
CASSWDWQETQYF
TGTGCCAGCAGTTGGGACTGGCAAGAGACCCAGTACTTC
>TRBJ1-3|NA|NA|TRBV3-1/TRBV3-2
CASSPSGNTIYF
TGTGCCAGCAGCCCTTCTGGAAACACCATATATTTT
>TRBJ1-5|NA|NA|TRBV7-8
CASSLALRPQHF
TGTGCCAGCAGCTTAGCGCTACGGCCCCAGCATTTT
>TRBJ1-5|NA|NA|TRBV5-4
CASSLAPGHNQPQHF
TGTGCCAGCAGCTTGGCTCCGGGTCACAATCAGCCCCAGCATTTT
>TRBJ2-1|TRBD1|medium-sized|TRBV5-1
CASRFTPGQVSNEQFF
TGCGCCAGCAGGTTTACCCCGGGACAGGTTAGCAATGAGCAGTTCTTC
>TRBJ2-7|TRBD1|NA|TRBV11-2
CASSANQGAREQYF
TGTGCCAGCAGCGCAAACCAGGGGGCGCGGGAGCAGTACTTC
>TRBJ2-1|TRBD2|NA|TRBV11-3
CASSSLAAFYNEQFF
TGTGCCAGCAGCTCACTAGCGGCTTTCTACAATGAGCAGTTCTTC
>TRBJ2-3|NA|NA|TRBV5-1
CASSRAGPTDTQYF
TGCGCCAGCAGCAGGGCGGGACCAACAGATACGCAGTATTTT
>TRBJ2-2|NA|NA|TRBV7-7
CASSPGALPNTGELFF
TGTGCTAGCAGCCCTGGGGCGCTACCGAACACCGGGGAGCTGTTTTTT
>TRBJ2-5|TRBD2|NA|TRBV10-3
CATSNPTSGTQETQYF
TGTGCCACTTCTAACCCGACTAGCGGGACCCAAGAGACCCAGTACTTC
>TRBJ1-5|NA|NA|TRBV4-1
CASSQVWGGNQPQHF
TGCGCCAGCAGCCAAGTGTGGGGGGGCAATCAGCCCCAGCATTTT
>TRBJ2-1|NA|NA|TRBV4-1
CASSQDRREQFF
TGCGCCAGCAGCCAAGATCGTCGGGAGCAGTTCTTC
>TRBJ1-6|NA|NA|TRBV12-3/TRBV12-4
CASRTGGSPLHF
TGTGCCAGCAGAACGGGGGGTTCACCCCTCCACTTT
>TRBJ1-2|NA|once|TRBV28
CASSLRNYGYTF
TGTGCCAGCAGTTTGCGTAACTATGGCTACACCTTC
>TRBJ1-3|NA|NA|TRBV27
CASSPTRGPGNTIYF
TGTGCCAGCAGCCCGACCCGGGGTCCTGGAAACACCATATATTTT
>TRBJ2-1|NA|NA|TRBV9
CASSVLDGGDYNEQFF
TGTGCCAGCAGCGTATTGGACGGAGGGGACTACAATGAGCAGTTCTTC
>TRBJ1-1|NA|NA|TRBV10-3
CAISGAENTEAFF
TGTGCCATCAGTGGGGCAGAGAACACTGAAGCTTTCTTT
>TRBJ2-7|TRBD1|NA|TRBV6-5
CASSSLTDRGRWEQYF
TGTGCCAGCAGTTCCCTCACCGACAGGGGGCGCTGGGAGCAGTACTTC
>TRBJ2-2|NA|NA|TRBV9
CASSPGMANTGELFF
TGTGCCAGCAGCCCCGGGATGGCGAACACCGGGGAGCTGTTTTTT
>TRBJ1-1|TRBD1|NA|TRBV19
CASRQDRGTEAFF
TGTGCCAGTAGGCAGGACAGGGGAACTGAAGCTTTCTTT
>TRBJ1-2|TRBD1|NA|TRBV5-5
CASSLTGQLIYGYTF
TGTGCCAGCAGCCTGACGGGACAGCTAATCTATGGCTACACCTTC
>TRBJ2-5|NA|NA|TRBV7-9
CASSSGNNQETQYF
TGTGCCAGCAGCTCCGGGAACAACCAAGAGACCCAGTACTTC
>TRBJ1-6|NA|NA|TRBV19
CASQEGMGISPLHF
TGTGCCAGCCAGGAGGGAATGGGGATTTCACCCCTCCACTTT
>TRBJ2-1|NA|NA|TRBV27
CASSFNSLQQFF
TGTGCCAGCAGTTTCAACTCGCTCCAGCAGTTCTTC
>TRBJ2-3|NA|NA|TRBV15
CATSYSDTQYF
TGTGCCACCAGCTACTCAGATACGCAGTATTTT
>TRBJ2-7|NA|NA|TRBV15
CATSRYGQSYEQYF
TGTGCCACCAGCAGATACGGACAAAGCTACGAGCAGTACTTC
>TRBJ1-5|NA|NA|TRBV2
CASSKEGLNQPQHF
TGTGCCAGCAGCAAAGAGGGCCTCAATCAGCCCCAGCATTTT
>TRBJ1-3|TRBD1|NA|TRBV7-2
CASSYSDRNPGNTIYF
TGTGCCAGCAGCTACTCGGACAGGAACCCTGGAAACACCATATATTTT
>TRBJ1-2|TRBD1|NA|TRBV29-1
CSVDPDRVDGYTF
TGCAGCGTTGACCCGGACAGGGTAGATGGCTACACCTTC
>TRBJ2-7|TRBD1|NA|TRBV19
CATAGLGQGAYEQYF
TGTGCCACCGCCGGTCTCGGACAGGGAGCCTACGAGCAGTACTTC
>TRBJ2-1|NA|NA|TRBV19
CATTDPGAYNEQFF
TGTGCCACCACGGACCCCGGGGCCTACAATGAGCAGTTCTTC
>TRBJ2-3|TRBD2|NA|TRBV6-5
CASRTGGWATDTQYF
TGTGCCAGCAGGACGGGGGGGTGGGCCACAGATACGCAGTATTTT
>TRBJ1-2|TRBD1|NA|TRBV19
CASHPQGAGGYTF
TGTGCCAGCCACCCACAGGGGGCTGGGGGCTACACCTTC
>TRBJ2-2|TRBD1|few|TRBV6-5
CASSYLIQGTGELFF
TGTGCCAGCAGTTACTTGATACAGGGGACCGGGGAGCTGTTTTTT
>TRBJ1-4|NA|NA|TRBV2
CASSRVATNEKLFF
TGTGCCAGTTCCAGGGTGGCAACTAATGAAAAACTGTTTTTT
>TRBJ1-1|NA|few|TRBV11-2
CASSLGVSGAFF
TGTGCCAGCAGCTTAGGGGTGAGCGGAGCTTTCTTT